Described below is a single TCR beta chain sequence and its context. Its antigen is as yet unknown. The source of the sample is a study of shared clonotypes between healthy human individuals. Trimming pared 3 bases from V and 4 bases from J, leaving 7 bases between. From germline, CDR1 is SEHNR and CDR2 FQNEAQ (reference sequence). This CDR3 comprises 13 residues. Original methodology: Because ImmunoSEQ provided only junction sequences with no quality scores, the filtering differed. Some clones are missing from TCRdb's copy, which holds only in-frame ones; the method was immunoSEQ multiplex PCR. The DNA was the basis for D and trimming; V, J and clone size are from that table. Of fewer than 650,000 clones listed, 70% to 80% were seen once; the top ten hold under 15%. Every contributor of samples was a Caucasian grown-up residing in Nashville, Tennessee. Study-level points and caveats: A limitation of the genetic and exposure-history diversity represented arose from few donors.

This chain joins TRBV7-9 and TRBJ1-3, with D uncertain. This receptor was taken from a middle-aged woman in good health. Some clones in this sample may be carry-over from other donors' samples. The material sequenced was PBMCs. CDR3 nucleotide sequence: TGTGCCAGCAGCTTGAGTTTGGGAAACACCATATATTTT. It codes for CASSLSLGNTIYF.